The 22 T cell receptor beta chains below all came from one sample that was sequenced in a study of control samples from healthy donors and cancer patients. Only in-frame clones appear in the TCRdb table, and some are missing; sequencing was by immunoSEQ multiplex PCR. The table shows about 100,000 clones, with about 92% occurring only once. The specimen was blood. Receptor source: a man between 18 and 35 years old in good health.

The V call is TRBV5-8, the J call TRBJ1-5, with D possibly being TRBD1 (6 bases). Germline assignment: CDR1 SGHTS and CDR2 YDEGEE. V was shortened by 4 bases and J by 5 bases, with 13 bases between the two germline ends. This CDR3 has 14 amino acids. CDR3 sequence reads: CASSPQGRHQPQHF. The CDR3 nucleotides read TGTGCCAGCAGCCCCCAGGGGAGGCATCAGCCCCAGCATTTT.

The rearrangement uses TRBV4-3 and TRBJ1-5, with a possible D match to TRBD1 (5 bases). Germline V gene lookup returns CDR1 LGHNA and CDR2 YSLEER. Trimming took off 0 bases at V and 5 bases at J, with 11 bases between the two ends. The CDR3 totals 15 residues. CDR3 sequence: CASSQDRDRYQPQHF. The CDR3 nucleotides are TGCGCCAGCAGCCAAGATCGGGACCGTTATCAGCCCCAGCATTTT.

This CDR3 reads CASKTRWSDSNQPQHF. Written as DNA, the CDR3 is TGTGCCAGTAAAACCCGGTGGTCAGATAGCAATCAGCCCCAGCATTTT. V usage is TRBV19 and J usage is TRBJ1-5, with unresolved D. Germline V CDR1 and CDR2: LNHDA, SQIVND (reference sequence). The V end was cut by 7 bases, the J end by 0 bases, with 16 bases between. There are 16 residues in the CDR3.

This clone was detected only a few times. V and J are TRBV30 and TRBJ1-2, with D uncertain. Per germline, CDR1 GTSNPN and CDR2 SVGIG (reference sequence). The CDR3 sequence is 12 residues long. Trimming removed 2 bases at V and 1 base at J, with 5 bases between. For the CDR3, the DNA is TGTGCCTGGAGTACCCGTAACTATGGCTACACCTTC. Its translation is CAWSTRNYGYTF. Based on the CDR3 plus reference TRBV30 and TRBJ1-2, the full variable domain is SQTIHQWPATLVQPVGSPLSLECTVEGTSNPNLYWYRQAAGRGLQLLFYSVGIGQISSEVPQNLSASRPQDRQFILSSKKLLLSDSGFYLCAWSTRNYGYTFGSGTRLTVV.

The genes are TRBV3-1 (or the pseudogene TRBV3-2) and TRBJ2-7; unclear D gene. The CDR3 loop spans 16 amino acids. V lost 1 base to trimming and J lost 2 bases, with 15 bases between them. Germline loops: CDR1 LGHDT, CDR2 YNNKEL (reference sequence). CDR3 sequence: CASSQGEGVATYEQYF. Written as DNA, the CDR3 is TGTGCCAGCAGCCAAGGGGAAGGCGTAGCAACCTACGAGCAGTACTTC.

The CDR3 bases are TGTGCCAGCAGAGGACAGGGGGCTGAAAAACTGTTTTTT. Translated, it gives CASRGQGAEKLFF. V and J are TRBV2 and TRBJ1-4; TRBD1 matches at 11 bases. The V and J ends lost 6 bases and 7 bases, in that order; junction bases with no gene match: 1. The CDR3 covers 13 residues. Germline V gene sequence: CDR1 SNHLY, CDR2 FYNNEI.

The rearrangement joins TRBV6-5 to TRBJ2-5; D remains unclear. The germline V gene encodes CDR1 MNHEY and CDR2 SVGAGI. This CDR3 has 15 amino acids. V lost 4 bases to trimming and J lost 1 base, with 13 bases between them. The CDR3 coding sequence is TGTGCCAGCAGTTGGACCTTTATGACCCAAGAGACCCAGTACTTC. Its protein product is CASSWTFMTQETQYF.

The CDR3 DNA is TGTGCCAGCAGTCAGGGGGGCGGTACCAATGAGCAGTTCTTC. Translated, it gives CASSQGGGTNEQFF. This chain uses TRBV6-5 with TRBJ2-1; D perhaps matches TRBD1 (7 bases). The V end lost 5 bases, the J end lost 6 bases, and 14 bases lay between the germline ends. There are 14 residues in the CDR3. Germline assignment: CDR1 MNHEY and CDR2 SVGAGI.

This clone was recorded only once. V gene TRBV5-1 combines with J gene TRBJ2-6, with TRBD2 matching 7 bases. V was clipped by 0 bases and J by 2 bases; unmatched bases: 2. The CDR3 contains 16 residues. CDR1 and CDR2 from the germline V gene are SGHRS and YFSETQ. The CDR3 is CASSLEGGAGANVLTF. The CDR3 bases are TGCGCCAGCAGCTTGGAGGGAGGGGCTGGGGCCAACGTCCTGACTTTC. Full variable domain (remainder filled in from reference TRBV5-1 and TRBJ2-6): KAGVTQTPRYLIKTRGQQVTLSCSPISGHRSVSWYQQTPGQGLQFLFEYFSETQRNKGNFPGRFSGRQFSNSRSEMNVSTLELGDSALYLCASSLEGGAGANVLTFGAGSRLTVL.

The V and J genes are TRBV4-3 and TRBJ1-2; TRBD1 aligns across 7 bases. The CDR3 length is 16 residues. CDR1 and CDR2 (germline): LGHNA, YSLEER. J lost 5 bases, V lost 0 bases, and 9 bases had no gene match. In DNA, the CDR3 is TGCGCCAGCAGCCAAGATCGCAGGGGGTTCGGGTATGGCTACACCTTC. The encoded protein is CASSQDRRGFGYGYTF.

The J gene is TRBJ1-1, the V gene TRBV2, with 9 nucleotides matching TRBD1. V trimming: 5 bases; J trimming: 3 bases; junction bases outside the gene matches: 10. Looked up from germline, CDR1 is SNHLY and CDR2 is FYNNEI. CDR3 length: 16 residues. The CDR3 loop reads CASSSGTGLIYTEAFF. DNA for the CDR3: TGTGCCAGCAGTTCCGGGACAGGGTTAATCTACACTGAAGCTTTCTTT.

V is TRBV27 and J is TRBJ1-4; 7 nucleotides match TRBD1. Trimming took 5 bases from V and 7 from J; bases not matched to a gene: 7. Germline values: CDR1 MNHEY, CDR2 SMNVEV (reference sequence). The CDR3 is made up of 14 amino acids. The CDR3 DNA reads TGTGCCAGCAGTCGTAGGGACAGTACTGAAAAACTGTTTTTT. Translating gives CASSRRDSTEKLFF.

This clone was seen a single time. J is TRBJ2-3 and V is TRBV6-5, with D possibly being TRBD1 or TRBD2 (5 bases each). Germline CDR1 reads MNHEY; CDR2 reads SVGAGI. With 0 bases removed from V and 4 bases from J, the gap between germline ends came to 14 bases. The CDR3 has 16 residues. The CDR3 DNA reads TGTGCCAGCAGTTACTCGAAACGGGACCGCCCAGATACGCAGTATTTT. As protein: CASSYSKRDRPDTQYF.

The rearrangement joins TRBV7-9 to TRBJ2-3; perhaps D is TRBD1 or TRBD2 (5 bases each). Germline-derived CDR1 and CDR2 are SEHNR and FQNEAQ (reference sequence). The CDR3 is 12 residues long. V lost 5 bases to trimming and J lost 6 bases, with 9 bases between them. The CDR3 sequence is CASSAGTDTQYF. CDR3 DNA sequence: TGTGCCAGCAGCGCTGGGACCGATACGCAGTATTTT.

This sequence joins TRBV6-5 and TRBJ1-1, with D perhaps TRBD1 (6 bases). The CDR3 is 16 residues long. With 1 base removed from V and 5 bases from J, the gap between germline ends came to 17 bases. Germline V gene lookup returns CDR1 MNHEY and CDR2 SVGAGI. The CDR3 is CASSYFQGLRETEAFF. The CDR3 nucleotides are TGTGCCAGCAGTTACTTTCAGGGGCTCAGGGAGACTGAAGCTTTCTTT.

The V gene is TRBV2, the J gene TRBJ1-5; D remains unclear. With 1 base removed from V and 0 bases from J, the gap between germline ends came to 19 bases. CDR3 length: 19 residues. Germline V gene sequence: CDR1 SNHLY, CDR2 FYNNEI. The CDR3 reads CASSEVFLVARYSNQPQHF. CDR3 bases: TGTGCCAGCAGTGAAGTATTCTTGGTGGCCCGGTATAGCAATCAGCCCCAGCATTTT.

The chain recombines TRBV2 with TRBJ2-3; 11 nucleotides agree with TRBD2. The CDR3 is 17 amino acids. Germline CDR1 reads SNHLY; CDR2 reads FYNNEI. The V segment lost 6 bases and the J segment 1 base; nucleotides outside the gene matches: 9. The CDR3 loop is CASRRVAGGQGTDTQYF. The CDR3 bases are TGTGCCAGCAGGAGGGTAGCGGGGGGGCAGGGCACAGATACGCAGTATTTT.

The CDR3 loop reads CASSSYGTGLGSGGYTF. The CDR3 nucleotides read TGCGCCAGCAGCTCTTACGGGACAGGCCTCGGATCGGGTGGCTACACCTTC. This chain uses TRBV5-1 with TRBJ1-2, with TRBD1 matching over 8 bases. Germline V gene sequence: CDR1 SGHRS, CDR2 YFSETQ. Trimming at V came to 3 bases and at J to 7 bases, leaving 17 bases not matched to a gene. This CDR3 comprises 17 residues.

J is TRBJ1-2 and V is TRBV9; maybe TRBD1 (6 bases). The CDR3 runs 14 residues. The germline V gene encodes CDR1 SGDLS and CDR2 YYNGEE. V lost 3 bases and J 3 bases, leaving 12 bases between the germline ends. The chain's CDR3 is CASSGGQSHYGYTF. The CDR3 region has the DNA TGTGCCAGCAGCGGAGGACAGAGCCACTATGGCTACACCTTC.

In its sample, this clone was seen once. The chain has TRBV7-9 and TRBJ1-4, with D possibly being TRBD1 (5 bases). The V gene's germline CDR1 is SEHNR and CDR2 FQNEAQ (reference sequence). V gave up 2 bases and J gave up 8 bases, with 15 bases separating them. The CDR3 contains 15 residues. CDR3 residues: CASSLSGPFREKLFF. CDR3 DNA: TGTGCCAGCAGCTTATCAGGGCCGTTCCGAGAAAAACTGTTTTTT.

The chain couples TRBV6-4 to TRBJ2-2, with TRBD2 identical over 8 bases. This CDR3 has 15 residues. The germline V gene has CDR1 MRHNA and CDR2 SNTAGT. V lost 4 bases and J lost 7; bases outside the gene matches: 8. CDR3 sequence reads: CASSGGLVGGGELFF. The CDR3 nucleotides read TGTGCCAGCAGTGGGGGACTAGTCGGTGGCGGGGAGCTGTTTTTT.

This rearrangement joins TRBV5-1 to TRBJ1-1, with D hard to call. Trimming cost V 0 bases and J 0 bases, with 6 bases left between them. The CDR3 extends over 14 amino acids. Germline lookup yields CDR1 SGHRS and CDR2 YFSETQ. CDR3 DNA sequence: TGCGCCAGCAGCTTGGACAACTTGAACACTGAAGCTTTCTTT. Amino acid sequence: CASSLDNLNTEAFF.